The clone carrying this TCR beta chain showed up just a few times. What it binds is not known. The data derive from a study of response to subunit inactivated influenza vaccine. Study conclusions and caveats: New T cells are recruited in small numbers by each seasonal influenza vaccination, according to the authors' suggestion.

In TCRdb, the RT-PCR reads were re-called with MiXCR into one record per CDR3 protein. Of 500,000 or so distinct CDR3 sequences listed, more than 15% are singletons. In germline, CDR1 is SQVTM, CDR2 ANQGSEA. The CDR3 runs to 12 residues. With 0 bases removed from V and 9 bases from J, the gap between germline ends came to 9 bases. Sample: CD4+ T cells sorted from PBMCs, taken 23 to 25 months after vaccination. The clonotype comes from a man aged 45-69 years who received an inactivated influenza vaccine. V usage is TRBV29-1 and J usage is TRBJ2-1; a weak D match, TRBD2 (6 bases). The CDR3 DNA sequence: TGCAGCGTTGAAGATGCGGGGACTGAGCAGTTCTTC. It specifies CSVEDAGTEQFF.